This T cell receptor beta chain was found in a study of blood T cell repertoires in COVID-19. Study overall: Sources were T cells, B-cell-depleted T cells, or PBMCs; the material itself was cDNA or gDNA.

The CDR3 runs 14 residues. The V gene's germline CDR1 is SGHTA and CDR2 FQGNSA. One Seattle source followed patients from active infection through their disease course. Regarding this clone: One end of the junction fails to match germline, which may point to a read error.

In the original processing: Amplifying reference gene primers gave estimates of nucleated cell counts. Libraries were prepared by immunoSEQ multiplex PCR; TCRdb keeps only in-frame clonotypes and omits some of them. The D gene and trimming were derived from the DNA, and the V and J assignments and clone size from that table. Of over 75,000 clones in the sample, around 90% are singletons; the top ten hold more than 3.5%. The sequence came from a human donor with COVID-19, enrolled during active disease. The donor label of this sample is uncertain. V usage is TRBV7-2 and J usage is TRBJ2-1, with 9 bases fitting TRBD2. The sequenced material came from peripheral blood. The CDR3 protein is CASGGTSSHNEQFF. CDR3 in DNA: TGTGCCAGCGGAGGGACTAGCTCCCACAATGAGCAGTTCTTC.